The 27 T cell receptor beta chains in this list originate from one sample, sequenced in a study of PD-L1 blockade in urothelial cancer. Time point specified: peripheral blood 6 weeks after treatment start. The table came from immunoSEQ multiplex PCR; TCRdb's copy has only in-frame clones and leaves some out. This sample has about 120,000 clones, with approximately 90% found just once. The specimen was PBMCs, collected around atezolizumab (anti-PD-L1) treatment. The source of these receptors is a man in his sixties with urothelial cancer.

The V call is TRBV10-1, the J call TRBJ2-3; possibly TRBD1 for D (6 bases). V was cut by 3 bases and J by 4 bases, with 17 bases left in between. The CDR3 is 16 residues long. Per the germline V gene, CDR1 is WNHNN and CDR2 is SYGVQD (reference sequence). The CDR3 is CASSERSGDGADTQYF. The CDR3 DNA follows: TGCGCCAGCAGTGAAAGGTCAGGGGATGGAGCAGATACGCAGTATTTT.

This clone occurred once. V is TRBV30 and J is TRBJ2-6, with 7 positions matching TRBD1. The CDR3 runs 14 residues. Germline V gene sequence: CDR1 GTSNPN, CDR2 SVGIG (reference sequence). V dropped 5 bases and J dropped 2; count of bases not matched to a gene: 3. CDR3 protein: CAWEQGTGANVLTF. The DNA of the CDR3 is TGTGCCTGGGAACAGGGGACTGGGGCCAACGTCCTGACTTTC.

The V gene is TRBV2, the J gene TRBJ1-5; D is undetermined. Germline V gene lookup returns CDR1 SNHLY and CDR2 FYNNEI. Trimming took off 3 bases at V and 5 bases at J, with 5 bases between the two ends. The CDR3 consists of 12 residues. The CDR3 region has the DNA TGTGCCAGCAGTGACCGCGATCAGCCCCAGCATTTT. Translating it yields CASSDRDQPQHF.

The chain combines TRBV11-2 with TRBJ2-1; 9 bases map to TRBD2. V was clipped by 6 bases and J by 5 bases; unmatched bases: 8. The length of the CDR3 is 15 residues. CDR1 and CDR2 (germline): SGHAT, FQNNGV. Here the CDR3 DNA reads TGTGCCAGCAGGGTCCTAGCGGGGAGAAACAATGAGCAGTTCTTC. Encoded protein: CASRVLAGRNNEQFF.

The V gene is TRBV2, the J gene TRBJ2-3; perhaps TRBD2 as D (6 bases). V dropped 1 base and J dropped 2 bases, with 13 bases sitting between them. CDR3 length: 16 residues. Germline V lookup: CDR1 SNHLY, CDR2 FYNNEI. The CDR3 protein is CASSEGGRPVTDTQYF. The CDR3 DNA follows: TGTGCCAGCAGTGAAGGTGGGAGGCCCGTCACAGATACGCAGTATTTT.

The chain couples TRBV6-1 to TRBJ1-2, with D possibly matching TRBD1 (6 bases). The CDR3 is 14 amino acids. CDR1 and CDR2 from the germline V gene are MNHNS and SASEGT. Between the trimmed V and J ends, which lost 7 bases and 5 bases, there was a span of 17 bases. The DNA of the CDR3 is TGTGCCAGCAACACTCCAGGGGCTAGGTATGGCTACACCTTC. Translation gives CASNTPGARYGYTF.

The chain employs TRBV4-2 and TRBJ2-2; 11 bases agree with TRBD1. V trimming: 0 bases; J trimming: 8 bases; junction bases outside the gene matches: 11. The length of the CDR3 is 18 residues. Germline CDR1 is LGHNA and CDR2 is YNFKEQ. CDR3 in DNA: TGTGCCAGCAGCCAAGATCATTATCGGACAGGGGGCGGAGGGGAGCTGTTTTTT. Its translation: CASSQDHYRTGGGGELFF.

The chain has TRBV7-9 and TRBJ1-3; TRBD1 is a possible D gene (6 bases). The V end was cut by 5 bases, the J end by 5 bases, with 16 bases between. Germline V lookup: CDR1 SEHNR, CDR2 FQNEAQ (reference sequence). This CDR3 is built from 15 residues. The CDR3 loop is CASSQLGGLRNTIYF. CDR3 DNA: TGTGCCAGCAGCCAACTAGGGGGTTTAAGAAACACCATATATTTT.

This clone occurred a few times. The V and J genes are TRBV6-1 and TRBJ1-1, with 10 bases lining up with TRBD1. V lost 3 bases to trimming and J lost 4 bases; unmatched junction nucleotides: 5. The CDR3 runs 15 residues. The V gene's germline CDR1 is MNHNS and CDR2 SASEGT. The DNA for the CDR3 is TGTGCCAGCAGTGAGGACAGGGGGGCTTTCACTGAAGCTTTCTTT. Its translation is CASSEDRGAFTEAFF.

The genes are TRBV7-2 and TRBJ2-7, with TRBD1 matching over 7 bases. This CDR3 has 15 amino acids. Trimming took 5 bases from V and 0 from J; bases not matched to a gene: 7. The V gene's germline CDR1 is SGHTA and CDR2 FQGNSA. CDR3 region: CASSPDRTSSYEQYF. DNA of the CDR3: TGTGCCAGCAGCCCGGACAGGACGAGCTCCTACGAGCAGTACTTC.

This rearrangement joins TRBV15 to TRBJ2-4, with TRBD1 as a possible D gene (6 bases). V was shortened by 4 bases and J by 16 bases, with 17 bases between the two germline ends. Germline values: CDR1 LNHNV, CDR2 YYDKDF (reference sequence). The CDR3 extends over 12 amino acids. CDR3 residues: CATSTTAGTSYF. CDR3 nucleotides: TGTGCCACCAGCACAACAGCCGGGACATCTTACTTC. Drawing the rest from reference TRBV15 and TRBJ2-4, the complete variable domain is DAMVIQNPRYQVTQFGKPVTLSCSQTLNHNVMYWYQQKSSQAPKLLFHYYDKDFNNEADTPDNFQSRRPNTSFCFLDIRSPGLGDTAMYLCATSTTAGTSYFGAGTRLSVL.

This sequence joins TRBV5-4 and TRBJ2-2; TRBD2 might be the D (7 bases). CDR3 length: 16 amino acids. Germline V gene sequence: CDR1 SGHNT, CDR2 YYREEE (reference sequence). The germline V and J ends were trimmed by 2 bases and 1 base, with 12 bases remaining between them. The CDR3: CASSFNGGLNTGELFF. In DNA, the CDR3 is TGTGCCAGCAGCTTTAACGGGGGGCTGAACACCGGGGAGCTGTTTTTT.

This clone was observed a handful of times. This sequence joins TRBV7-6 and TRBJ2-1; D unresolved. CDR1 and CDR2 from the germline V gene are SGHVS and FNYEAQ. V lost 5 bases to trimming and J lost 0 bases, with 5 bases between them. The CDR3 consists of 13 residues. The CDR3 region is CASSLSSYNEQFF. CDR3 DNA sequence: TGTGCCAGCAGCCTAAGCTCCTACAATGAGCAGTTCTTC.

The CDR3 DNA sequence: TGTGCCAGCAGCCAGGCCGGGACTAGCGGGAGGTATTACAATGAGCAGTTCTTC. This translates into CASSQAGTSGRYYNEQFF. This rearrangement joins TRBV7-3 to TRBJ2-1; 15 bases match TRBD2. This CDR3 contains 18 residues. Germline CDR1 is SGHTA and CDR2 is FQGTGA. The V and J ends lost 5 bases and 4 bases, in that order; junction bases with no gene match: 9.

V and J are TRBV7-6 and TRBJ2-3; TRBD2 matches 8 bases. The CDR3 has 17 amino acids. The germline V gene encodes CDR1 SGHVS and CDR2 FNYEAQ. V lost 6 bases and J lost 4; bases outside the gene matches: 15. This chain's CDR3 is CASRATSGLDLSDTQYF. The DNA of the CDR3 is TGTGCCAGCAGGGCCACATCGGGACTAGATCTTTCAGATACGCAGTATTTT.

This clone was detected a few times. CDR3 nucleotides: TGCAGTGCTAGAGGGATGGCGGGCATATATTTT. Its protein product is CSARGMAGIYF. This rearrangement joins TRBV20-1 to TRBJ1-3; the D is unclear. V dropped 1 base and J dropped 12 bases, with 10 bases sitting between them. This CDR3 spans 11 amino acids. Germline V gene sequence: CDR1 DFQATT, CDR2 SNEGSKA (reference sequence).

This clone appeared a few times. This chain uses TRBV7-9 with TRBJ2-3; no clear D gene. The CDR3 runs 13 residues. Germline V gene lookup returns CDR1 SEHNR and CDR2 FQNEAQ (reference sequence). V dropped 0 bases and J dropped 8 bases, with 9 bases sitting between them. This CDR3 is CASSLAGQSTQYF. The DNA of the CDR3 is TGTGCCAGCAGCTTAGCGGGCCAGTCTACGCAGTATTTT.

CDR3 residues: CASRETGNTDTQYF. The CDR3 nucleotides read TGTGCCAGTCGAGAGACAGGGAACACAGATACGCAGTATTTT. The rearrangement uses TRBV19 and TRBJ2-3; 7 bases map to TRBD1. The J segment lost 2 bases and the V segment lost 8 bases, leaving 7 bases of the junction unmatched. The germline gives CDR1 LNHDA, CDR2 SQIVND (reference sequence). CDR3 length: 14 residues.

This chain links TRBV19 with TRBJ2-2; 10 nucleotides agree with TRBD1. CDR1 is LNHDA and CDR2 is SQIVND in the germline V gene (reference sequence). With V trimmed by 1 base and J by 6 bases, 2 bases remained unmatched. The CDR3 runs to 15 residues. CDR3 amino acids: CASSIGQGAAGELFF. Written as DNA, the CDR3 is TGTGCCAGTAGTATAGGACAGGGGGCTGCCGGGGAGCTGTTTTTT.

The chain joins TRBV15 to TRBJ1-4, with 10 nucleotides matching TRBD1. V dropped 3 bases and J dropped 4; count of bases not matched to a gene: 11. The CDR3 is 18 amino acids. The V gene's germline CDR1 is LNHNV and CDR2 YYDKDF (reference sequence). The CDR3 nucleotides read TGTGCCACCAGCAGGCCCTCGACAGGGGGCTTTGGTAATGAAAAACTGTTTTTT. It is translated as CATSRPSTGGFGNEKLFF.

The genes are TRBV6-1 and TRBJ1-4; no definite D call. Looked up from germline, CDR1 is MNHNS and CDR2 is SASEGT. Trimming removed 1 base at V and 7 bases at J, with 4 bases between. This CDR3 contains 12 residues. CDR3 nucleotide sequence: TGTGCCAGCAGTGAAGTCGGTGAAAAACTGTTTTTT. The encoded protein is CASSEVGEKLFF.

The V and J genes are TRBV7-9 and TRBJ2-7, with D uncertain. V lost 7 bases to trimming and J lost 5 bases, with 15 bases between them. CDR1 is SEHNR, CDR2 FQNEAQ, per germline (reference sequence). The CDR3 totals 13 residues. For the CDR3, the DNA is TGTGCCAGCACCCCCGGCCCGGGTCACGAGCAGTACTTC. This sequence encodes CASTPGPGHEQYF.

The rearrangement links TRBV15 to TRBJ2-1, with 8 bases lining up with TRBD2. Looked up from germline, CDR1 is LNHNV and CDR2 is YYDKDF (reference sequence). The CDR3 runs 14 residues. Losses at the gene ends were 6 bases for V and 7 bases for J; bases not matched to a gene: 8. The CDR3 DNA reads TGTGCCACCAGGGCGGGGGGCGCGGAAAATGAGCAGTTCTTC. Its protein is CATRAGGAENEQFF.

This chain connects TRBV5-1 to TRBJ2-1, with 8 bases aligning to TRBD2. V dropped 0 bases and J dropped 5; count of bases not matched to a gene: 4. Germline lookup yields CDR1 SGHRS and CDR2 YFSETQ. The CDR3 spans 15 residues. In nucleotides, the CDR3 is TGCGCCAGCAGCTTGGTGGTAGCGGGGCACAATGAGCAGTTCTTC. As protein: CASSLVVAGHNEQFF. Combining the CDR3 with reference TRBV5-1 and TRBJ2-1 gives the whole variable domain KAGVTQTPRYLIKTRGQQVTLSCSPISGHRSVSWYQQTPGQGLQFLFEYFSETQRNKGNFPGRFSGRQFSNSRSEMNVSTLELGDSALYLCASSLVVAGHNEQFFGPGTRLTVL.

The chain joins TRBV6-5 to TRBJ2-7; tentatively, D is TRBD2 (5 bases). The length of the CDR3 is 13 residues. Per the germline V gene, CDR1 is MNHEY and CDR2 is SVGAGI. V gave up 4 bases and J gave up 2 bases, with 9 bases separating them. The CDR3, as DNA: TGTGCCAGCAGTTCGGGGTTCACCTACGAGCAGTACTTC. Protein product: CASSSGFTYEQYF.

V usage is TRBV7-9 and J usage is TRBJ2-1; the match to TRBD2 covers 13 bases. Trimming at V came to 5 bases and at J to 5 bases, leaving 9 bases not matched to a gene. CDR3 size: 17 residues. Germline CDR1 SEHNR, CDR2 FQNEAQ (reference sequence). CDR3 DNA: TGTGCCAGCAGCCCGGGGACTAGCGGGATGGCCGACAATGAGCAGTTCTTC. It codes for CASSPGTSGMADNEQFF. Complete variable domain (other parts from reference TRBV7-9 and TRBJ2-1): DTGVSQNPRHKITKRGQNVTFRCDPISEHNRLYWYRQTLGQGPEFLTYFQNEAQLEKSRLLSDRFSAERPKGSFSTLEIQRTEQGDSAMYLCASSPGTSGMADNEQFFGPGTRLTVL.

This chain connects TRBV7-3 to TRBJ2-5; 7 positions match TRBD1. Trimming removed 5 bases from V and 5 bases from J; junction bases left unmatched: 11. Per the germline V gene, CDR1 is SGHTA and CDR2 is FQGTGA. There are 15 residues in the CDR3. The CDR3 protein is CASSPNGQASETQYF. The DNA of the CDR3 is TGTGCCAGCAGCCCAAACGGACAGGCTTCGGAGACCCAGTACTTC.